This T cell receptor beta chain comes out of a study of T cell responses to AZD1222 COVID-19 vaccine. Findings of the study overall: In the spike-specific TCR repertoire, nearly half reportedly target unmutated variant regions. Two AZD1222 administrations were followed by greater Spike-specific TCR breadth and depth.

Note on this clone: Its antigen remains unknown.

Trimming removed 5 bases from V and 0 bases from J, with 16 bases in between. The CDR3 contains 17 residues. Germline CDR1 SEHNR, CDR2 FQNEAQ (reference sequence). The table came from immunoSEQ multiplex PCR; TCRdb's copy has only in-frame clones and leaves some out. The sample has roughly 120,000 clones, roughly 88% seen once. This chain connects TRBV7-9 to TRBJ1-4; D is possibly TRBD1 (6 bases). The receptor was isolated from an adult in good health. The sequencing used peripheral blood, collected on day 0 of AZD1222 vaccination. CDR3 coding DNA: TGTGCCAGCAGCCAGGACAGCCAGCGAGCAACTAATGAAAAACTGTTTTTT. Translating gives CASSQDSQRATNEKLFF. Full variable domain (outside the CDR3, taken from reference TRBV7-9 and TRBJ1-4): DTGVSQNPRHKITKRGQNVTFRCDPISEHNRLYWYRQTLGQGPEFLTYFQNEAQLEKSRLLSDRFSAERPKGSFSTLEIQRTEQGDSAMYLCASSQDSQRATNEKLFFGSGTQLSVL.